This T cell receptor (beta chain) appears in the sequencing data of a study of Graves' ophthalmopathy and Graves' hyperthyroidism (dated by TCRdb to 2016 to 2019). Background for the entire study: Peripheral blood samples were taken at the time of initial diagnosis, before any treatment was given. To tell Graves' ophthalmopathy apart from Graves' hyperthyroidism, and to predict which patients would progress to ophthalmopathy, the study relied on TCR beta repertoire signatures. A discovery set of about 99 patients (43 ophthalmopathy, approximately 58 stable hyperthyroidism) was enrolled to explore V-J signatures distinguishing ophthalmopathy from hyperthyroidism. For independent validation, a separate cohort was made up of approximately 19 hyperthyroidism patients plus 17 patients who later progressed from hyperthyroidism to ophthalmopathy. In total, approximately 130 blood samples were TCR-sequenced: fewer than 50 ophthalmopathy, approximately 80 hyperthyroidism and 17 hyperthyroidism-to-ophthalmopathy patients. In over five hyperthyroidism patients, the T-cell repertoires found in thyroid tissue were compared with those found in blood. Following sampling, methimazole starting at 30 mg daily was administered to hyperthyroidism patients, and high-dose intravenous methylprednisolone was administered to ophthalmopathy patients.

Hyperthyroidism was considered stable if no progression to ophthalmopathy occurred within 18 months of follow-up. Hyperthyroidism patients were newly diagnosed, were aged 18 to 65 years, and had a disease duration under 2 months. Patients with other autoimmune diseases, uncontrolled infections, pregnancy or lactation were excluded. Clinical symptoms, serum thyroxine, TRAb, thyroid ultrasound and orbital computed tomography were used for diagnosis. Using Ficoll-Paque density gradient centrifugation, PBMCs were isolated from about 9.4 ml of fresh peripheral blood. Total RNA was extracted using Trizol reagent, and RNA quality was checked on an Agilent 2100 Bioanalyzer. The full study reports these points: In validation, the model predicted ophthalmopathy progression with nearly 71% sensitivity and about 73% specificity; 12 predicted patients were CT-confirmed with GO in a median of around 6 months. Sample size was not predetermined statistically, and investigators were not blinded to group allocation. Ophthalmopathy was separated from stable hyperthyroidism by the 13-signature model with more than 85% sensitivity and just under 84% specificity in cross-validation and with 80%/75% in the test set. Most of the expanded thyroid clonotypes with a frequency above 0.001 were also detected in blood, and it was suggested that the thyroid immune response may be reflected by blood repertoires.

This clonotype was recorded only once. The antigen it recognizes is unknown. Base-call qualities are not available, and no considerably larger clone is one nucleotide away. One read alone provides weak support. TCR beta CDR3 regions were amplified from RNA transcripts for repertoire sequencing. The first round was an RT-PCR using HTBI primers with the Qiagen OneStep RT-PCR kit, and this first round was followed by a second-round multiplex PCR, then size selection and purification. Libraries were sequenced paired-end with 100 bp reads on an Illumina HiSeq2000. The source study handled its data this way. SOAPnuke was used to process the reads, throwing out any read that had adapters, had uncalled bases, had a mean Phred below 15, or lacked an exact constant-primer or identifier match. COPE v1.2.5 was used to merge high-quality paired reads. Each unique nucleotide sequence was defined as a clonotype, and clonotypes were aligned to IMGT TRB V, D and J references with MiTCR v1.1. Only V-J combinations with frequency above 0.0001 were analysed, covering 99% to 99.2% of repertoires. A TCR clonal expansion and chaos score per V-J combination was defined as the ratio of F50 clonal expansion to chaos observed in the TCRdist matrix. Features were reduced by Welch's t-statistics and random forest to 10 to 15 V-J combinations, which fed a naive Bayes classifier. Thyroid-blood repertoire similarity was quantified with the Morisita-Horn index. TCRdb itself trimmed the public reads at Q25 with fastp, ran MiXCR and retained productive beta chains. A single entry per CDR3 protein holds the most common genes and DNA from its merged rows. These V and J calls are TCRdb output, not the study's own analysis. This sample is represented by about 39,000 distinct CDR3 sequences; roughly 52% of them were singletons. The leading ten clones occupy approximately 27% of the sample.

The V end gives up 2 bases and the J end 4 bases, leaving 4 bases in the junction not matched to a gene. The germline V gene provides CDR1 MGHDK and CDR2 SYGVNS. The CDR3 contains 15 residues, cysteine and phenylalanine counted. Of the read, only the CDR3 DNA is kept; its 45 bases are in frame from base 1. Sequencing was done on a sample of peripheral blood. The V gene is TRBV25-1 and the J gene is TRBJ1-5, and 8 junction bases match TRBD1. The receptor was isolated from an adult woman with stable Graves' hyperthyroidism. The DNA sequence reads TGTGCCAGCAGTGAAGGACAGGGAGTGAATCAGCCCCAGCATTTT. Its coded protein is CASSEGQGVNQPQHF.